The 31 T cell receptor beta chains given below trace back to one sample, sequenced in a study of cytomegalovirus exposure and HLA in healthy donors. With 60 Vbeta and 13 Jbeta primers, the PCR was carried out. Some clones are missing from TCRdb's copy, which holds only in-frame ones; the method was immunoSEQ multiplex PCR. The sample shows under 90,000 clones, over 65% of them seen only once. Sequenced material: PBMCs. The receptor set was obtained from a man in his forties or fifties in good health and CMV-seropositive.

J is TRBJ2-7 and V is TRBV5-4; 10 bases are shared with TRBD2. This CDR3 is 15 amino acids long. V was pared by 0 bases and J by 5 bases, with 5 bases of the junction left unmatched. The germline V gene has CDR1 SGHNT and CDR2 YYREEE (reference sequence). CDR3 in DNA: TGTGCCAGCAGCTTGGCCCTAGCGGGAGTCGACGAGCAGTACTTC. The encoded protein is CASSLALAGVDEQYF. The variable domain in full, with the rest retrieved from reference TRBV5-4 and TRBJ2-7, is ETGVTQSPTHLIKTRGQQVTLRCSSQSGHNTVSWYQQALGQGPQFIFQYYREEENGRGNFPPRFSGLQFPNYSSELNVNALELDDSALYLCASSLALAGVDEQYFGPGTRLTVT.

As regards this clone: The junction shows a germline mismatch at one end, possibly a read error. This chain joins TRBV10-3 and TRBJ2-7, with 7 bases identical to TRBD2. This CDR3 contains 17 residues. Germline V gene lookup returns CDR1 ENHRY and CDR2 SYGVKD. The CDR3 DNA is TGTGCCATCTGTGACCATTCCCGAGCGGGACCGTCTGATGAGCAGTACTTC. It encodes CAICDHSRAGPSDEQYF.

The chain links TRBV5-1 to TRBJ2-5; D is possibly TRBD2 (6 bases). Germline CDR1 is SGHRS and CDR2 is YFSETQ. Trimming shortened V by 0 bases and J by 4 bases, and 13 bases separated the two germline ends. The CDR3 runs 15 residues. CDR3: CASSLAASATETQYF. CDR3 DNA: TGCGCCAGCAGCTTGGCTGCTAGCGCCACAGAGACCCAGTACTTC.

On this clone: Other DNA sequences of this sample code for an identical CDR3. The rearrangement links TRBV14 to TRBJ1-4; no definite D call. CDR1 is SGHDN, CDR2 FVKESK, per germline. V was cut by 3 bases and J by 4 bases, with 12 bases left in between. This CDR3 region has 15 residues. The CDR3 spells CASSHGYSFNEKLFF. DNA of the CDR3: TGTGCCAGCAGCCATGGCTACAGCTTTAATGAAAAACTGTTTTTT.

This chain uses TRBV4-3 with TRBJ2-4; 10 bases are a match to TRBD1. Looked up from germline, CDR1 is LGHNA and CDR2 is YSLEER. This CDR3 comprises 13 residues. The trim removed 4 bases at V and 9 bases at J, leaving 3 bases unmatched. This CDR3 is CASSRQGAAIQYF. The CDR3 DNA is TGCGCCAGCAGCCGACAGGGGGCAGCCATTCAGTACTTC.

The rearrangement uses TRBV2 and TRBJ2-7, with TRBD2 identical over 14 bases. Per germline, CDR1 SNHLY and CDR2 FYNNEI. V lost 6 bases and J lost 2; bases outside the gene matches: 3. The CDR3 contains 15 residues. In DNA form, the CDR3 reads TGTGCCAGCAGCCGACTAGCGGGAGGGCCCTACGAGCAGTACTTC. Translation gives CASSRLAGGPYEQYF.

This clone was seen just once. CDR3: CASRNAGTGTYEQYF. CDR3 sequence (DNA): TGTGCCAGCAGGAACGCCGGGACAGGGACCTACGAGCAGTACTTC. The V gene is TRBV6-1, the J gene TRBJ2-7; 9 bases match TRBD1. CDR1 is MNHNS and CDR2 is SASEGT in the germline V gene. The CDR3 is 15 amino acids. V was clipped by 6 bases and J by 2 bases; unmatched bases: 8.

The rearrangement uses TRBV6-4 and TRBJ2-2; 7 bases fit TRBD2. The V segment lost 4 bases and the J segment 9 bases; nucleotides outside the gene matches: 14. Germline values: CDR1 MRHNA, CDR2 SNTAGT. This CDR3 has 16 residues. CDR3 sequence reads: CASSADGGGPSWELFF. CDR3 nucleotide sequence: TGTGCCAGCAGTGCCGATGGGGGAGGGCCTTCGTGGGAGCTGTTTTTT.

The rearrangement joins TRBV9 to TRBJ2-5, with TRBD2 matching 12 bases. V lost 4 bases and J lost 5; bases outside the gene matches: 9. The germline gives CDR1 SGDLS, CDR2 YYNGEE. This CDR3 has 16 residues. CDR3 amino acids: CASSPSSGRAGETQYF. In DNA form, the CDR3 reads TGTGCCAGCAGCCCCTCTAGCGGGAGGGCCGGTGAGACCCAGTACTTC.

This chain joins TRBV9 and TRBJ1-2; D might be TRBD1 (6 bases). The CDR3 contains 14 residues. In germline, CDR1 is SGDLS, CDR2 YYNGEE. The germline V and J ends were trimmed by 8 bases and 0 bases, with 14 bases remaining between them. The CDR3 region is CASGGASANYGYTF. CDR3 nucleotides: TGTGCCAGTGGGGGGGCTTCAGCTAACTATGGCTACACCTTC.

The CDR3 DNA sequence: TGTGCCGGGGGCCTGAACACTGAAGCTTTCTTT. Its protein product is CAGGLNTEAFF. This chain joins TRBV30 and TRBJ1-1; TRBD1 might be the D (6 bases). Germline loops: CDR1 GTSNPN, CDR2 SVGIG (reference sequence). This CDR3 has 11 residues. The V gene lost 8 bases and the J gene lost 0 bases, with 7 bases spanning the gap.

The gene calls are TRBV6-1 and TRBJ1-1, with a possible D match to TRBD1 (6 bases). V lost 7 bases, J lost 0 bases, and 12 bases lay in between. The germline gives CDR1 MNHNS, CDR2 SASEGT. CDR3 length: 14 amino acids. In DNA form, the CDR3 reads TGTGCCAGCAAGACGACAGGCGTGAACACTGAAGCTTTCTTT. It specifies CASKTTGVNTEAFF.

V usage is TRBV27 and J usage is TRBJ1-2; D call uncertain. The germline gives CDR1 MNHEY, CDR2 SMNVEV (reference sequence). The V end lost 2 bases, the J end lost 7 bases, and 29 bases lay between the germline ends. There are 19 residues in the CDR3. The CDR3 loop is CASSLPPPPREGLEGGYTF. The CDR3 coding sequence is TGTGCCAGCAGTTTACCACCCCCCCCAAGGGAGGGCCTCGAGGGTGGCTACACCTTC.

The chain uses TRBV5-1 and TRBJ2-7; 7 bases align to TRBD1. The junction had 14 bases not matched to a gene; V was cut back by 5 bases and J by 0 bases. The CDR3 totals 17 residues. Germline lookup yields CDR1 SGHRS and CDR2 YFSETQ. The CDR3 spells CASSPPRQGSPSYEQYF. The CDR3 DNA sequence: TGCGCCAGCAGTCCCCCGAGACAGGGCTCTCCCTCCTACGAGCAGTACTTC.

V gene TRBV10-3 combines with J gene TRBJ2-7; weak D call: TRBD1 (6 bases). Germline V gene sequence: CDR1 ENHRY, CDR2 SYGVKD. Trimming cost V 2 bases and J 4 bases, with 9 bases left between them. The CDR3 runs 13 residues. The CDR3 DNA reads TGTGCCATCAGTGAGAACAGGGTGTACGAGCAGTACTTC. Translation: CAISENRVYEQYF.

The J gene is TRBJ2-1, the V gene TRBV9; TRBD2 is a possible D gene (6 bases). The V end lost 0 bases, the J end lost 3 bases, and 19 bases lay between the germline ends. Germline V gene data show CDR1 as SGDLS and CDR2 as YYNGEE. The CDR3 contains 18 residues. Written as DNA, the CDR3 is TGTGCCAGCAGCGTAGAATTTCTCGTTAGCGGCAGCTACAATGAGCAGTTCTTC. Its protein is CASSVEFLVSGSYNEQFF.

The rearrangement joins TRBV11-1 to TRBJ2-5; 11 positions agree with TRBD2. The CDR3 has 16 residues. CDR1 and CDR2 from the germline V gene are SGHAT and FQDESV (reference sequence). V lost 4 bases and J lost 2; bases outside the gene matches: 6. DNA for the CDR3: TGTGCCAGCAGCTCACAGACTAGCGGGATACAAGAGACCCAGTACTTC. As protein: CASSSQTSGIQETQYF.

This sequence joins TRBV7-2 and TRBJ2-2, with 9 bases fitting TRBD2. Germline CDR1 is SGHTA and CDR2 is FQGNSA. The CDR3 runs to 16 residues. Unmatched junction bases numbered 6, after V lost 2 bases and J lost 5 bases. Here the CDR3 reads CASSLSGSGSTGELFF. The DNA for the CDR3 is TGTGCCAGCAGCTTATCGGGTAGCGGGAGTACCGGGGAGCTGTTTTTT.

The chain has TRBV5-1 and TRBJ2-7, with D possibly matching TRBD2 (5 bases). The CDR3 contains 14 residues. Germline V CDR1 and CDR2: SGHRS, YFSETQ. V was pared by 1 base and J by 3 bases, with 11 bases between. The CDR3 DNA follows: TGCGCCAGCAGCTTGTATGGGAGCGACTACGAGCAGTACTTC. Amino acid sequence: CASSLYGSDYEQYF.

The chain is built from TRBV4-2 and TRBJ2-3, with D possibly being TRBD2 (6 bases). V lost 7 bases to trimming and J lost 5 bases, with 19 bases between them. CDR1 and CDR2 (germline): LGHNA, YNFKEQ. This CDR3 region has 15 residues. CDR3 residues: CASTIDLIGGDTQYF. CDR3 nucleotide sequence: TGTGCCAGCACGATCGACCTAATCGGGGGAGATACGCAGTATTTT.

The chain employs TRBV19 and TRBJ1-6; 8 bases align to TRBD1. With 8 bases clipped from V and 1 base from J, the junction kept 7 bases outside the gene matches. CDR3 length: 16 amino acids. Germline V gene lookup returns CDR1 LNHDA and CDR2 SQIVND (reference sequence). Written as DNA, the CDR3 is TGTGCCAGTGCGCAGGGGGCGCGTTCCTATAATTCACCCCTCCACTTT. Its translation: CASAQGARSYNSPLHF. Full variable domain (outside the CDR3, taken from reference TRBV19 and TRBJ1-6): DGGITQSPKYLFRKEGQNVTLSCEQNLNHDAMYWYRQDPGQGLRLIYYSQIVNDFQKGDIAEGYSVSREKKESFPLTVTSAQKNPTAFYLCASAQGARSYNSPLHFGNGTRLTVT.

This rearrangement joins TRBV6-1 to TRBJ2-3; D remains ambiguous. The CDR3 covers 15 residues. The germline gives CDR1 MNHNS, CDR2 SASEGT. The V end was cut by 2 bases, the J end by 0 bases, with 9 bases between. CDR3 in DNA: TGTGCCAGCAGTGAAAACCCAGATAGCACAGATACGCAGTATTTT. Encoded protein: CASSENPDSTDTQYF.

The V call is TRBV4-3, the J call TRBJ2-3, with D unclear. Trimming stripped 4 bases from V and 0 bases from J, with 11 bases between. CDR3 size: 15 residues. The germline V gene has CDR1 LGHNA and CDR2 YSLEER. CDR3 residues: CASSRAPQSTDTQYF. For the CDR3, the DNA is TGCGCCAGCAGCCGCGCCCCCCAAAGCACAGATACGCAGTATTTT.

The CDR3 DNA follows: TGTGCCAGCTCACCACCTGGCAGACAGGGCGGCCAGCCCCAGCATTTT. Residues: CASSPPGRQGGQPQHF. The chain links TRBV18 to TRBJ1-5, with 7 nucleotides matching TRBD1. V trimming: 0 bases; J trimming: 7 bases; junction bases outside the gene matches: 9. CDR3 length: 16 residues. The germline CDR1 and CDR2 sequences are KGHSH and LQKENI.

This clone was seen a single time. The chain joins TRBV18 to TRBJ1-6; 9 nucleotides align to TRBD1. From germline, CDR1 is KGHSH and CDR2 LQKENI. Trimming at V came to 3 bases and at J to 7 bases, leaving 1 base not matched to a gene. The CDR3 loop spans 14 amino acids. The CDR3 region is CASSPGQGNSPLHF. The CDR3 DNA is TGTGCCAGCTCACCTGGACAGGGGAATTCACCCCTCCACTTT.

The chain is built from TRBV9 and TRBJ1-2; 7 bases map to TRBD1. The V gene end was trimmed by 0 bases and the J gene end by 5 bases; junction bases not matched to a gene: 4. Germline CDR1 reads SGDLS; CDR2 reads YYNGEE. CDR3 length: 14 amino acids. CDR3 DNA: TGTGCCAGCAGCGTAGGTCCAGGGGGGTATGGCTACACCTTC. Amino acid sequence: CASSVGPGGYGYTF.

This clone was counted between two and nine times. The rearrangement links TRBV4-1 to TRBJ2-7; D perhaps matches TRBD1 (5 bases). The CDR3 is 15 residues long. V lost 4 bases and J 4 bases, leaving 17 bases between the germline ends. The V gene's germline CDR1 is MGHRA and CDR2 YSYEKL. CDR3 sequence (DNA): TGCGCCAGCAGCCTCCGGACATTACCTTCTTACGAGCAGTACTTC. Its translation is CASSLRTLPSYEQYF.

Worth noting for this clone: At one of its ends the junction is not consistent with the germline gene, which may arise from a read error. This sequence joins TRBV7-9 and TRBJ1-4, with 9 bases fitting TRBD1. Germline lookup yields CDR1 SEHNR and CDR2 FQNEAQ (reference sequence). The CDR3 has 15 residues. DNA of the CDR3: TGTTCCAGCAGCACCGGGACAGGGAATGTGGAAAAACTGTTTTTT. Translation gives CSSSTGTGNVEKLFF. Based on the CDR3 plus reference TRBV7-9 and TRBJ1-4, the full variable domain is DTGVSQNPRHKITKRGQNVTFRCDPISEHNRLYWYRQTLGQGPEFLTYFQNEAQLEKSRLLSDRFSAERPKGSFSTLEIQRTEQGDSAMYLCSSSTGTGNVEKLFFGSGTQLSVL.

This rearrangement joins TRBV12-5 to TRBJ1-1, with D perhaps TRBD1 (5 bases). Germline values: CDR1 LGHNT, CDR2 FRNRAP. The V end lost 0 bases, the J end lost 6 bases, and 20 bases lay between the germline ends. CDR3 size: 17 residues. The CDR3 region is CASGLVPPPGRVAEAFF. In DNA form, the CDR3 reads TGTGCTAGTGGTTTGGTACCTCCGCCAGGGAGGGTAGCTGAAGCTTTCTTT.

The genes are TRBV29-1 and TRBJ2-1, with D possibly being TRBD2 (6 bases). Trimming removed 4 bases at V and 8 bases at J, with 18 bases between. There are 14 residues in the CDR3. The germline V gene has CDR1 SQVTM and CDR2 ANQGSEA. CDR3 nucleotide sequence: TGCAGCGTTGGGAGGGACCCTAGGGACTATGAGCAGTTCTTC. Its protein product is CSVGRDPRDYEQFF.

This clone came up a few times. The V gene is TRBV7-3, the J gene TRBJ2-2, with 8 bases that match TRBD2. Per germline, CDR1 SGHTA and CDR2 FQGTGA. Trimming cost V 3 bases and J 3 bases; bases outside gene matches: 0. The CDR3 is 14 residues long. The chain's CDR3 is CASSFSGDTGELFF. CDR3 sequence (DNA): TGTGCCAGCAGCTTTAGCGGGGACACCGGGGAGCTGTTTTTT. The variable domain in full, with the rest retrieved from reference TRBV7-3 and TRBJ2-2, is GAGVSQTPSNKVTEKGKYVELRCDPISGHTALYWYRQSLGQGPEFLIYFQGTGAADDSGLPNDRFFAVRPEGSVSTLKIQRTERGDSAVYLCASSFSGDTGELFFGEGSRLTVL.